This passage covers 2 T cell receptor beta chains from one sample sequenced in a study of OX40 agonist ivuxolimab in advanced cancers. Some clones are missing from TCRdb's copy, which holds only in-frame ones; the method was immunoSEQ multiplex PCR. The top ten hold roughly 8.7% of the sample, which has tens of thousands of clones, around 90% seen once. The specimen was CD4+ or CD8+ T cells sorted from blood, collected in a trial of the OX40 agonist ivuxolimab. Source of these receptors: an adult with an advanced solid tumor such as melanoma, head and neck, liver or kidney cancer.

The genes are TRBV19 and TRBJ1-5, with D unclear. V was pared by 1 base and J by 6 bases, with 10 bases between. CDR3 length equals 14 residues. Germline V lookup: CDR1 LNHDA, CDR2 SQIVND (reference sequence). CDR3 bases: TGTGCCAGTAGTATAGTCCCGCGGAGTCAGCCCCAGCATTTT. Translated, it gives CASSIVPRSQPQHF.

J is TRBJ2-6 and V is TRBV27; the D is unclear. CDR3 length: 16 amino acids. Trimming stripped 5 bases from V and 0 bases from J, with 11 bases between. Looked up from germline, CDR1 is MNHEY and CDR2 is SMNVEV (reference sequence). The CDR3 DNA reads TGTGCCAGCAGTCCGCGAGTTCCCTCTGGGGCCAACGTCCTGACTTTC. Encoded protein: CASSPRVPSGANVLTF.